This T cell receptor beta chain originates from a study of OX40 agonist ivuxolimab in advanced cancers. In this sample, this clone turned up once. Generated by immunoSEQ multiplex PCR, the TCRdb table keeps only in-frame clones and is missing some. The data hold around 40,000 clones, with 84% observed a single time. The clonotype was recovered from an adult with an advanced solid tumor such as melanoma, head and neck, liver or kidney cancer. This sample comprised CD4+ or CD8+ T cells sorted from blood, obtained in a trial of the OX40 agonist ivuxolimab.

The CDR3 DNA reads as TGCGCCAGCACAGGTTCCCCTGGGACTAGGAACACCGGGGAGCTGTTTTTT. This codes for CASTGSPGTRNTGELFF. V is TRBV10-1 and J is TRBJ2-2; the match to TRBD2 covers 8 bases. This CDR3 comprises 17 residues. V lost 7 bases to trimming and J lost 1 base; unmatched junction nucleotides: 11. Per the germline V gene, CDR1 is WNHNN and CDR2 is SYGVQD (reference sequence).